This is a list of T cell receptor beta chains from one sample in a study of T cell repertoires in cytomegalovirus infection. Using its own MiXCR run on the reads, TCRdb lists one record per CDR3 protein. The sample contains tens of thousands of distinct CDR3 sequences, 20% to 25% of which appear only once. No antigens are known for them. The sample taken for sequencing was PBMCs, sequenced either directly or after in vitro stimulation (not recorded which). The receptors originated from a human donor in good health (CMV status not recorded). Some clones in this sample may be carry-over from other donors' samples. The CDR3 runs from the conserved cysteine through the conserved F or W. Fields, in order: J gene, CDR3 length, V gene, clone size, D gene, CDR3 DNA, CDR3 protein. D genes are given only for firm matches. Clone sizes are given selectively: once, few, many, or a class where the clone is expanded.

>TRBJ2-1|16|TRBV27|few|.
TGTGCCAGCAGTTTGGGGCGACGGGTCACCTACAATGAGCAGTTCTTC
CASSLGRRVTYNEQFF
>TRBJ1-1|15|TRBV18|.|.
TGTGCCAGCTCACCGGTTGAGGGGTTATTCCCTGAAGCTTTCTTT
CASSPVEGLFPEAFF
>TRBJ1-2|16|TRBV4-1|many|.
TGCGCCAGCAGCCAATCTTGGTACAGGGTAGCGGGTGGCTACACCTTC
CASSQSWYRVAGGYTF
>TRBJ1-5|12|TRBV28|many|.
TGTGCCAGCAGTTTATTAGATCAGCCCCAGCATTTT
CASSLLDQPQHF
>TRBJ1-5|15|TRBV19|.|TRBD1
TGTGCCAGTAGCGAACACAGGGGGCGGAATCAGCCCCAGCATTTT
CASSEHRGRNQPQHF
>TRBJ2-3|14|TRBV12-3/TRBV12-4|many|.
TGTGCCAGCAGTTCTACTGACCAACCAGATACGCAGTATTTT
CASSSTDQPDTQYF
>TRBJ1-1|13|TRBV7-2|many|.
TGTGCCAGCAGCCCCACACTGAACACTGAAGCTTTCTTT
CASSPTLNTEAFF
>TRBJ1-6|14|TRBV5-1|few|TRBD1
TGCGCCAGCAGCGTCGGGACAGGCAATTCACCCCTCCACTTT
CASSVGTGNSPLHF
>TRBJ2-1|16|TRBV3-1|.|TRBD2
TGTGCCAGCGCACTCTCGGCTAGCGGGATGTACAATGAGCAGTTCTTC
CASALSASGMYNEQFF
>TRBJ2-1|14|TRBV9|many|.
TGTGCCAGCAGCGGCGAATGGGGGCTCAATGAGCAGTTCTTC
CASSGEWGLNEQFF